Below, 22 T cell receptor beta chains from the same sample are listed, as sequenced in a study of T-cell reconstitution after alpha-beta-depleted transplantation in children. Unique molecular identifiers were incorporated when the TCRbeta library was constructed. TCRdb re-called the PCR reads with MiXCR, one entry per CDR3 protein. The sample has around 200,000 distinct CDR3 sequences; 8.4% are singletons. The input for sequencing was PBMCs, mostly from graft donor cells, taken 360 days after TCRalphabeta/CD19-depleted stem cell transplant. These receptors originate from a male patient between 2 and 9 years old who had a stem cell transplant for acute myeloid leukemia, so the T cells may come from the graft donor.

The chain couples TRBV12-3 or TRBV12-4 to TRBJ1-3; unclear D gene. The CDR3 covers 13 residues. Trimming left V 0 bases short and J 11 bases short, with 11 bases between. CDR3 amino acids: CASSLAYESAIYF. The CDR3 DNA sequence: TGTGCCAGCAGTTTAGCGTATGAGTCCGCCATATATTTT.

This clonotype has at least ten counts. This chain uses TRBV4-3 with TRBJ2-3, with TRBD1 as a possible D gene (6 bases). Between the trimmed V and J ends, which lost 1 base and 8 bases, there was a span of 13 bases. Germline values: CDR1 LGHNA, CDR2 YSLEER. The CDR3 loop spans 14 amino acids. The chain's CDR3 is CASSQGGLGSTQYF. CDR3 nucleotide sequence: TGCGCCAGCAGCCAAGGGGGGCTAGGATCTACGCAGTATTTT.

The CDR3 loop is CSAYTRGNEQFF. CDR3 bases: TGCAGTGCGTACACTAGGGGCAATGAGCAGTTCTTC. V usage is TRBV20-1 and J usage is TRBJ2-1; D possibly uses TRBD1 or TRBD2 (5 bases each). The CDR3 consists of 12 residues. Germline V gives CDR1 DFQATT, CDR2 SNEGSKA (reference sequence). Trimming removed 6 bases from V and 6 bases from J, with 12 bases in between.

The V and J genes are TRBV5-1 and TRBJ2-7; TRBD2 might be the D (6 bases). The CDR3 extends over 14 amino acids. Trimming took 4 bases from V and 3 from J, leaving 14 bases between them. CDR1 SGHRS and CDR2 YFSETQ come from the germline V gene. The CDR3 spells CASSGEDAFYEQYF. The CDR3 DNA reads as TGCGCCAGCAGCGGGGAGGACGCTTTCTACGAGCAGTACTTC. The full variable domain, its missing parts supplied by reference TRBV5-1 and TRBJ2-7, is KAGVTQTPRYLIKTRGQQVTLSCSPISGHRSVSWYQQTPGQGLQFLFEYFSETQRNKGNFPGRFSGRQFSNSRSEMNVSTLELGDSALYLCASSGEDAFYEQYFGPGTRLTVT.

At least ten counts were recorded for this clonotype. The rearrangement uses TRBV7-9 and TRBJ2-7, with 7 nucleotides matching TRBD1. Germline values: CDR1 SEHNR, CDR2 FQNEAQ (reference sequence). CDR3 length equals 14 residues. Germline trimming cut 5 bases from V and 4 bases from J; bases unmatched to any gene: 8. CDR3 in amino acids: CASSVWDSSYEQYF. The CDR3 DNA sequence: TGTGCCAGCAGCGTTTGGGACAGCAGTTACGAGCAGTACTTC.

The chain joins TRBV12-3 or TRBV12-4 to TRBJ2-2; D is tentatively TRBD1 or TRBD2 (6 bases each). The CDR3 is 16 amino acids. V was trimmed by 5 bases and J by 0 bases, leaving 13 bases between them. The CDR3 is CASSVLGGPNTGELFF. CDR3 coding DNA: TGTGCCAGCAGTGTCCTTGGGGGGCCGAACACCGGGGAGCTGTTTTTT.

This clonotype has a count of ten or more. The chain couples TRBV12-3 or TRBV12-4 to TRBJ2-7, with D perhaps assigned TRBD1 or TRBD2 (6 bases each). The V end lost 2 bases, the J end lost 5 bases, and 10 bases lay between the germline ends. This CDR3 comprises 13 residues. The CDR3 loop is CASSLRGVDEQYF. The CDR3 region has the DNA TGTGCCAGCAGTTTAAGGGGGGTTGACGAGCAGTACTTC.

This clonotype was counted ten times or more. In DNA, the CDR3 is TGCGCCAGCCCATCTAACGGACAGAAGCAGTACGTC. It is translated as CASPSNGQKQYV. J is TRBJ2-7 and V is TRBV5-1; D may be TRBD1 (6 bases). V lost 7 bases to trimming and J lost 8 bases, with 16 bases between them. This CDR3 spans 12 amino acids. Germline lookup yields CDR1 SGHRS and CDR2 YFSETQ.

This clonotype was observed a handful of times. J is TRBJ1-4 and V is TRBV7-2; 7 bases line up with TRBD1. The V and J ends lost 7 bases and 8 bases, in that order; junction bases with no gene match: 13. The germline V gene has CDR1 SGHTA and CDR2 FQGNSA. The CDR3 loop spans 15 amino acids. This CDR3 reads CASTQMGTAGEKLFF. CDR3 nucleotide sequence: TGTGCCAGCACCCAAATGGGGACAGCGGGAGAAAAACTGTTTTTT.

This clonotype occurred many times. V gene TRBV5-1 combines with J gene TRBJ2-7; 10 bases align to TRBD2. Losses at the gene ends were 0 bases for V and 5 bases for J; bases not matched to a gene: 2. Germline-derived CDR1 and CDR2 are SGHRS and YFSETQ. This CDR3 is 14 amino acids long. The CDR3 nucleotides are TGCGCCAGCAGCTTGGTAGCGGGAGGTAACGAGCAGTACTTC. It codes for CASSLVAGGNEQYF. Together with reference TRBV5-1 and TRBJ2-7, the CDR3 gives the full variable domain: KAGVTQTPRYLIKTRGQQVTLSCSPISGHRSVSWYQQTPGQGLQFLFEYFSETQRNKGNFPGRFSGRQFSNSRSEMNVSTLELGDSALYLCASSLVAGGNEQYFGPGTRLTVT.

At least ten counts were recorded for this clonotype. The chain couples TRBV11-2 to TRBJ2-5, with D unclear. The germline V and J ends were trimmed by 2 bases and 3 bases, with 7 bases remaining between them. The CDR3 sequence is 13 residues long. Germline assignment: CDR1 SGHAT and CDR2 FQNNGV. The CDR3 is CASSLSREETQYF. CDR3 in DNA: TGTGCCAGCAGCTTAAGCCGGGAAGAGACCCAGTACTTC.

The chain employs TRBV29-1 and TRBJ1-5; D gene uncertain. This CDR3 has 12 amino acids. Trimming stripped 2 bases from V and 7 bases from J, with 9 bases between. Germline CDR1 is SQVTM and CDR2 is ANQGSEA. This CDR3 is CSVEFPGQPQHF. The CDR3 DNA is TGCAGCGTTGAATTTCCGGGGCAGCCCCAGCATTTT.

This clonotype came up a few times. The chain has TRBV7-2 and TRBJ2-5; 7 positions agree with TRBD1. V lost 4 bases to trimming and J lost 1 base; unmatched junction nucleotides: 3. The CDR3 extends over 14 amino acids. Germline-derived CDR1 and CDR2 are SGHTA and FQGNSA. DNA of the CDR3: TGTGCCAGCAGCTCGGACAGGTTCCAAGAGACCCAGTACTTC. Its protein is CASSSDRFQETQYF.

This clonotype was seen at least ten times. This chain links TRBV12-3 or TRBV12-4 with TRBJ2-4; D not certain. The length of the CDR3 is 15 residues. V lost 1 base to trimming and J lost 0 bases, with 7 bases between them. The CDR3 DNA reads as TGTGCCAGCAGTTTAGGCCCCCTAGCCAAAAACATTCAGTACTTC. Translating it yields CASSLGPLAKNIQYF.

This clonotype has a handful of counts. This sequence joins TRBV6-1 and TRBJ2-1; 9 bases line up with TRBD2. The CDR3 consists of 18 residues. With 7 bases clipped from V and 5 bases from J, the junction kept 18 bases outside the gene matches. Germline CDR1 MNHNS, CDR2 SASEGT. CDR3 DNA sequence: TGTGCCAGCAACGAAGGACTAGCGCTCACCCTCCGGGACAATGAGCAGTTCTTC. Protein sequence: CASNEGLALTLRDNEQFF.

This clonotype was seen repeatedly, ten times or more. This sequence joins TRBV12-3 or TRBV12-4 and TRBJ2-3, with D possibly matching TRBD1 (5 bases). This CDR3 comprises 16 residues. The ends were cut back, 6 bases at V and 1 base at J, with 17 bases in the middle. The CDR3 is CASRHPRGWGTDTQYF. CDR3 nucleotides: TGTGCCAGCAGACACCCAAGGGGCTGGGGCACAGATACGCAGTATTTT.

The V and J genes are TRBV7-2 and TRBJ2-2; D unclear. V dropped 1 base and J dropped 7 bases, with 10 bases sitting between them. Germline CDR1 reads SGHTA; CDR2 reads FQGNSA. This CDR3 is 14 amino acids long. This chain's CDR3 is CASSLVSYGGELFF. The CDR3 DNA sequence: TGTGCCAGCAGCTTAGTAAGCTATGGCGGGGAGCTGTTTTTT.

This clonotype was counted at least ten times. J is TRBJ2-5 and V is TRBV5-1; 7 bases are shared with TRBD2. V lost 0 bases to trimming and J lost 5 bases; unmatched junction nucleotides: 1. Germline V lookup: CDR1 SGHRS, CDR2 YFSETQ. CDR3 size: 13 residues. CDR3 sequence: CASSLEGGETQYF. The CDR3 coding sequence is TGCGCCAGCAGCTTGGAGGGAGGGGAGACCCAGTACTTC.

The chain carries TRBV5-1 and TRBJ2-1, with 10 bases that match TRBD2. Trimming removed 1 base from V and 2 bases from J; junction bases left unmatched: 9. This CDR3 is built from 18 residues. Germline-derived CDR1 and CDR2 are SGHRS and YFSETQ. CDR3 protein: CASSLLASGGFAYNEQFF. The CDR3 DNA reads as TGCGCCAGCAGCTTGTTGGCTAGCGGGGGCTTCGCCTACAATGAGCAGTTCTTC.

As regards this clonotype: This clone may be a read error of a much larger clone one base away. The chain carries TRBV20-1 and TRBJ2-5; the D gene is possibly TRBD1 (5 bases). Germline CDR1 DFQATT, CDR2 SNEGSKA (reference sequence). This CDR3 contains 13 residues. Written as DNA, the CDR3 is TGCACTGCTGGGGCAGGATTACAAGAGACCCAGTACTTC. It codes for CTAGAGLQETQYF.

This clonotype was detected a few times. J is TRBJ2-7 and V is TRBV13; a weak D match, TRBD2 (5 bases). Trimming shortened V by 2 bases and J by 1 base, and 9 bases separated the two germline ends. The length of the CDR3 is 14 residues. Per germline, CDR1 PRHDT and CDR2 FYEKMQ (reference sequence). For the CDR3, the DNA is TGTGCCAGCAGCTTACGGGGTAGGTCCTACGAGCAGTACGTC. Protein: CASSLRGRSYEQYV.

The chain links TRBV7-2 to TRBJ2-7, with D unresolved. This CDR3 has 15 residues. Germline-derived CDR1 and CDR2 are SGHTA and FQGNSA. Deletions cut 5 bases from V and 3 bases from J, with 17 bases between. The CDR3 protein is CASSRRPSSYYEQYF. The CDR3 region has the DNA TGTGCCAGCAGCCGAAGACCCTCCTCTTACTACGAGCAGTACTTC.